This TCR beta chain was retrieved from a study of T-cell reconstitution after alpha-beta-depleted transplantation in children. The CDR3 loop spans 11 amino acids. The germline V gene encodes CDR1 SGHRS and CDR2 YFSETQ. The V end lost 1 base, the J end lost 10 bases, and 6 bases lay between the germline ends. Unique molecular identifiers were built into the TCRbeta library. In TCRdb, the PCR reads were re-called with MiXCR into one record per CDR3 protein. The sample shows under 20,000 distinct CDR3 sequences, 10% to 15% of them seen only once. Regarding the study as a whole: Once a year had passed after transplant, T-cell counts and diversity came mostly from newly produced T cells.

The table lists this clonotype with many counts. Its antigen is not identified. The receptor was derived from a female patient between 2 and 10 years old who had a stem cell transplant for congenital amegakaryocytic thrombocytopenia, so the T cells may come from the graft donor. J is TRBJ2-1 and V is TRBV5-1; no reliable D call. The sequencing used PBMCs, mostly from graft donor cells, collected 60 days after TCRalphabeta/CD19-depleted stem cell transplant. DNA for the CDR3: TGCGCCAGCAGCTTGCTTGGAGAGCAGTTCTTC. It encodes CASSLLGEQFF.